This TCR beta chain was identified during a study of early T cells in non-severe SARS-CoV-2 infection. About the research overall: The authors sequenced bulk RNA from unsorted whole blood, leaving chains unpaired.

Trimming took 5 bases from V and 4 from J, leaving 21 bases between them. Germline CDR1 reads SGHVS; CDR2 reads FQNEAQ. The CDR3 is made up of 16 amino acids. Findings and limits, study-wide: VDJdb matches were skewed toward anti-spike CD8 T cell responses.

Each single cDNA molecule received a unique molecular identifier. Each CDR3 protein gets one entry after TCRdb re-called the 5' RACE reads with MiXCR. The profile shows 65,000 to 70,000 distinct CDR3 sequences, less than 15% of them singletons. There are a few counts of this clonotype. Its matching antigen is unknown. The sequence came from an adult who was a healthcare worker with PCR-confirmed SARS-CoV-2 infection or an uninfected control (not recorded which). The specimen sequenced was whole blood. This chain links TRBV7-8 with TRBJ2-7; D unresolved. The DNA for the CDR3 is TGTGCCAGCAGCGATCACAATGACTCCCCCCCTTACGAGCAGTACTTC. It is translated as CASSDHNDSPPYEQYF.